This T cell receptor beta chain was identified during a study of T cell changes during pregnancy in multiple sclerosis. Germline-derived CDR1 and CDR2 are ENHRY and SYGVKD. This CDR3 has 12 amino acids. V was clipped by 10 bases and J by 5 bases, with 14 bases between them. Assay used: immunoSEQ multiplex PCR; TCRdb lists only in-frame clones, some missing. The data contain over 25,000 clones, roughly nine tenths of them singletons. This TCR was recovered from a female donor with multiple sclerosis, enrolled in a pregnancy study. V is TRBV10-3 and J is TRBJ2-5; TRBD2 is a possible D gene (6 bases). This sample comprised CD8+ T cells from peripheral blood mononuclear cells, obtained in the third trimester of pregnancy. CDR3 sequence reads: CATLGGSETQYF. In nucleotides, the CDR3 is TGTGCCACCCTAGGAGGGTCCGAGACCCAGTACTTC.